Listed below are T cell receptor beta chains from one sample, sequenced in a study of shared clonotypes between healthy human individuals. This table comes from immunoSEQ multiplex PCR, and its TCRdb copy is limited to in-frame clones, with some not included. Among 2.5 million or so clones listed, around 94% were seen once. The source material was naive CD4+ T cells sorted from blood. The receptors derive from a man between 18 and 35 years old in good health. The CDR3 runs from the conserved cysteine through the conserved F or W. D genes are given only for firm matches. Expanded clones are given a class, and other clones once, few, many or no size at all.

D gene: -
J gene: TRBJ1-4
clone size: once
V gene: TRBV18
CDR3 protein: CASSRDATNEKLFF
CDR3 DNA: TGTGCCAGCTCGCGGGATGCAACTAATGAAAAACTGTTTTTT

D gene: TRBD1
J gene: TRBJ2-5
clone size: -
V gene: TRBV5-5
CDR3 protein: CASSTDRGLHETQYF
CDR3 DNA: TGTGCCAGCAGCACGGACAGGGGGCTTCATGAGACCCAGTACTTC

D gene: -
J gene: TRBJ2-2
clone size: -
V gene: TRBV7-9
CDR3 protein: CASSVKGGANTGELFF
CDR3 DNA: TGTGCCAGCAGCGTTAAGGGGGGAGCGAACACCGGGGAGCTGTTTTTT

D gene: -
J gene: TRBJ2-7
clone size: -
V gene: TRBV5-5
CDR3 protein: CASSLDRVAEQYF
CDR3 DNA: TGTGCCAGCAGCTTGGACAGGGTGGCCGAGCAGTACTTC

D gene: -
J gene: TRBJ2-2
clone size: once
V gene: TRBV7-3
CDR3 protein: CASSSGFAGELFF
CDR3 DNA: TGTGCCAGCAGCTCAGGGTTTGCCGGGGAGCTGTTTTTT

D gene: -
J gene: TRBJ1-1
clone size: -
V gene: TRBV19
CDR3 protein: CASSTGYNTEAFF
CDR3 DNA: TGTGCCAGTAGTACCGGTTACAACACTGAAGCTTTCTTT

D gene: -
J gene: TRBJ1-1
clone size: once
V gene: TRBV6-5
CDR3 protein: CASSYSRQVGTEAFF
CDR3 DNA: TGTGCCAGCAGTTACTCGAGACAGGTCGGTACTGAAGCTTTCTTT

D gene: -
J gene: TRBJ1-4
clone size: -
V gene: TRBV30
CDR3 protein: CAWSTDIATNEKLFF
CDR3 DNA: TGTGCCTGGAGCACGGACATAGCAACTAATGAAAAACTGTTTTTT

D gene: -
J gene: TRBJ1-1
clone size: -
V gene: TRBV28
CDR3 protein: CASSRENTEAFF
CDR3 DNA: TGTGCCAGCAGTCGGGAAAACACTGAAGCTTTCTTT

D gene: -
J gene: TRBJ2-3
clone size: -
V gene: TRBV7-2
CDR3 protein: CASSARGGPSTDTQYF
CDR3 DNA: TGTGCCAGCAGCGCAAGGGGCGGACCTAGCACAGATACGCAGTATTTT

D gene: -
J gene: TRBJ1-5
clone size: few
V gene: TRBV6-5
CDR3 protein: CASSYSRGPNQPQHF
CDR3 DNA: TGTGCCAGCAGTTACTCGAGAGGACCCAATCAGCCCCAGCATTTT

D gene: -
J gene: TRBJ1-1
clone size: -
V gene: TRBV10-3
CDR3 protein: CAATGNTEAFF
CDR3 DNA: TGTGCTGCAACCGGAAACACTGAAGCTTTCTTT

D gene: -
J gene: TRBJ1-3
clone size: -
V gene: TRBV4-1
CDR3 protein: CASSLTGLLAGNTIYF
CDR3 DNA: TGCGCCAGCAGCCTGACCGGGCTCCTGGCAGGAAACACCATATATTTT

D gene: -
J gene: TRBJ2-3
clone size: few
V gene: TRBV9
CDR3 protein: CASSVGLTSTDTQYF
CDR3 DNA: TGTGCCAGCAGCGTAGGACTTACTAGCACAGATACGCAGTATTTT

D gene: TRBD2
J gene: TRBJ2-4
clone size: -
V gene: TRBV6-5
CDR3 protein: CASSRGGEAKNIQYF
CDR3 DNA: TGTGCCAGCAGTCGGGGGGGAGAAGCCAAAAACATTCAGTACTTC

D gene: -
J gene: TRBJ1-6
clone size: -
V gene: TRBV6-5
CDR3 protein: CASSYHTLGSPLHF
CDR3 DNA: TGTGCCAGCAGTTACCACACATTGGGATCACCCCTCCACTTT

D gene: -
J gene: TRBJ2-3
clone size: -
V gene: TRBV5-4
CDR3 protein: CASSLALRDTQYF
CDR3 DNA: TGTGCCAGCAGCTTGGCTCTGCGTGATACGCAGTATTTT

D gene: -
J gene: TRBJ2-4
clone size: -
V gene: TRBV20-1
CDR3 protein: CSALHGEVRYF
CDR3 DNA: TGCAGTGCTCTCCACGGGGAGGTTCGGTACTTC

D gene: TRBD1
J gene: TRBJ2-2
clone size: -
V gene: TRBV28
CDR3 protein: CAGEQGSTGELFF
CDR3 DNA: TGTGCCGGAGAACAGGGGAGCACCGGGGAGCTGTTTTTT

D gene: -
J gene: TRBJ1-1
clone size: -
V gene: TRBV6-6
CDR3 protein: CASSLTGANTEAFF
CDR3 DNA: TGTGCCAGCAGTTTGACAGGAGCTAACACTGAAGCTTTCTTT

D gene: TRBD2
J gene: TRBJ2-1
clone size: once
V gene: TRBV9
CDR3 protein: CASSPTFARGGNEQFF
CDR3 DNA: TGTGCCAGCAGCCCGACCTTCGCACGGGGGGGCAATGAGCAGTTCTTC

D gene: -
J gene: TRBJ1-6
clone size: -
V gene: TRBV5-4
CDR3 protein: CASSPAVSDSPLHF
CDR3 DNA: TGTGCCAGCAGTCCGGCGGTCAGCGATTCACCCCTCCACTTT

D gene: -
J gene: TRBJ1-2
clone size: -
V gene: TRBV28
CDR3 protein: CASSPGPGGYTF
CDR3 DNA: TGTGCCAGCAGCCCCGGACCGGGTGGCTACACCTTC

D gene: -
J gene: TRBJ1-2
clone size: -
V gene: TRBV19
CDR3 protein: CASSPYDSGYTF
CDR3 DNA: TGTGCCAGTAGTCCCTACGATAGTGGCTACACCTTC

D gene: -
J gene: TRBJ2-7
clone size: -
V gene: TRBV11-2
CDR3 protein: CASSLESYEQYF
CDR3 DNA: TGTGCCAGCAGCTTGGAGTCCTACGAGCAGTACTTC

D gene: -
J gene: TRBJ2-3
clone size: -
V gene: TRBV5-6
CDR3 protein: CASSSVAGQGTDTQYF
CDR3 DNA: TGTGCCAGCAGCTCGGTTGCGGGGCAGGGTACAGATACGCAGTATTTT

D gene: -
J gene: TRBJ1-4
clone size: -
V gene: TRBV7-9
CDR3 protein: CASSLGPQSWLFF
CDR3 DNA: TGTGCCAGCAGCTTAGGCCCCCAGAGTTGGCTGTTTTTT

D gene: -
J gene: TRBJ2-3
clone size: -
V gene: TRBV18
CDR3 protein: CASSPLSGNTDTQYF
CDR3 DNA: TGTGCCAGCTCACCCTTGAGCGGAAACACAGATACGCAGTATTTT

D gene: TRBD2
J gene: TRBJ2-7
clone size: -
V gene: TRBV30
CDR3 protein: CACYLGTTNLYEQYF
CDR3 DNA: TGTGCCTGCTACCTAGGGACTACTAATCTCTACGAGCAGTACTTC

D gene: -
J gene: TRBJ2-1
clone size: once
V gene: TRBV6-5
CDR3 protein: CASSDWLGSNEQFF
CDR3 DNA: TGTGCCAGCAGTGACTGGTTGGGTAGTAATGAGCAGTTCTTC

D gene: TRBD2
J gene: TRBJ2-2
clone size: -
V gene: TRBV7-6
CDR3 protein: CASSLADSGANTGELFF
CDR3 DNA: TGTGCCAGCAGCTTAGCGGATAGCGGGGCGAACACCGGGGAGCTGTTTTTT

D gene: -
J gene: TRBJ2-6
clone size: -
V gene: TRBV5-1
CDR3 protein: CATTYDGSGANVLTF
CDR3 DNA: TGCGCCACCACCTACGACGGCTCTGGGGCCAACGTCCTGACTTTC

D gene: -
J gene: TRBJ2-7
clone size: -
V gene: TRBV7-2
CDR3 protein: CASSLGQPYEQYF
CDR3 DNA: TGTGCCAGCAGCCTCGGGCAGCCCTACGAGCAGTACTTC

D gene: -
J gene: TRBJ2-5
clone size: once
V gene: TRBV2
CDR3 protein: CASSIQGQETQYF
CDR3 DNA: TGTGCCAGCAGCATTCAGGGCCAAGAGACCCAGTACTTC

D gene: -
J gene: TRBJ2-3
clone size: -
V gene: TRBV9
CDR3 protein: CASSVGRSSTDTQYF
CDR3 DNA: TGTGCCAGCAGCGTAGGGCGTTCCAGCACAGATACGCAGTATTTT

D gene: -
J gene: TRBJ2-3
clone size: -
V gene: TRBV7-6
CDR3 protein: CASSLEIGERSTDTQYF
CDR3 DNA: TGTGCCAGCAGCTTAGAGATCGGGGAGCGGTCCACAGATACGCAGTATTTT

D gene: TRBD2
J gene: TRBJ2-3
clone size: -
V gene: TRBV5-1
CDR3 protein: CASSFTGTSGIADTQYF
CDR3 DNA: TGCGCCAGCAGCTTTACCGGGACTAGCGGGATTGCAGATACGCAGTATTTT

D gene: -
J gene: TRBJ2-4
clone size: once
V gene: TRBV2
CDR3 protein: CASSGSGGAKNIQYF
CDR3 DNA: TGTGCCAGCAGCGGATCAGGAGGAGCCAAAAACATTCAGTACTTC

D gene: -
J gene: TRBJ2-1
clone size: -
V gene: TRBV5-4
CDR3 protein: CASSPGAVSGSYNEQFF
CDR3 DNA: TGTGCCAGCAGCCCCGGAGCCGTAAGCGGGTCCTACAATGAGCAGTTCTTC

D gene: TRBD2
J gene: TRBJ2-1
clone size: -
V gene: TRBV10-3
CDR3 protein: CAISGALGLAHEQFF
CDR3 DNA: TGTGCCATCAGTGGGGCCCTGGGACTAGCTCATGAGCAGTTCTTC

D gene: TRBD2
J gene: TRBJ2-5
clone size: -
V gene: TRBV6-5
CDR3 protein: CASSYERGGLRETQYF
CDR3 DNA: TGTGCCAGCAGTTACGAGCGGGGGGGCCTGAGGGAGACCCAGTACTTC

D gene: -
J gene: TRBJ1-5
clone size: -
V gene: TRBV19
CDR3 protein: CASQGSNQPQHF
CDR3 DNA: TGTGCCAGTCAGGGAAGCAATCAGCCCCAGCATTTT

D gene: TRBD2
J gene: TRBJ2-5
clone size: -
V gene: TRBV7-9
CDR3 protein: CASSLVGGGLETQYF
CDR3 DNA: TGTGCCAGCAGCTTAGTTGGCGGGGGGCTGGAGACCCAGTACTTC

D gene: -
J gene: TRBJ2-7
clone size: -
V gene: TRBV12-5
CDR3 protein: CASGLSGTRPYEQYF
CDR3 DNA: TGTGCTAGTGGTTTGAGTGGGACACGGCCCTACGAGCAGTACTTC

D gene: TRBD2
J gene: TRBJ2-3
clone size: once
V gene: TRBV10-2
CDR3 protein: CASSGTSAASTDTQYF
CDR3 DNA: TGCGCCAGCAGTGGGACTAGCGCGGCTAGCACAGATACGCAGTATTTT

D gene: -
J gene: TRBJ2-7
clone size: -
V gene: TRBV5-1
CDR3 protein: CASSRRGLSYEQYF
CDR3 DNA: TGCGCCAGCAGCCGCCGGGGCCTCTCCTACGAGCAGTACTTC

D gene: -
J gene: TRBJ2-1
clone size: -
V gene: TRBV15
CDR3 protein: CATSRVPDYNEQFF
CDR3 DNA: TGTGCCACCAGCAGAGTTCCTGACTACAATGAGCAGTTCTTC

D gene: TRBD1
J gene: TRBJ2-7
clone size: once
V gene: TRBV6-1
CDR3 protein: CASIRTGPSYEQYF
CDR3 DNA: TGTGCCAGCATTCGGACAGGGCCCTCCTACGAGCAGTACTTC